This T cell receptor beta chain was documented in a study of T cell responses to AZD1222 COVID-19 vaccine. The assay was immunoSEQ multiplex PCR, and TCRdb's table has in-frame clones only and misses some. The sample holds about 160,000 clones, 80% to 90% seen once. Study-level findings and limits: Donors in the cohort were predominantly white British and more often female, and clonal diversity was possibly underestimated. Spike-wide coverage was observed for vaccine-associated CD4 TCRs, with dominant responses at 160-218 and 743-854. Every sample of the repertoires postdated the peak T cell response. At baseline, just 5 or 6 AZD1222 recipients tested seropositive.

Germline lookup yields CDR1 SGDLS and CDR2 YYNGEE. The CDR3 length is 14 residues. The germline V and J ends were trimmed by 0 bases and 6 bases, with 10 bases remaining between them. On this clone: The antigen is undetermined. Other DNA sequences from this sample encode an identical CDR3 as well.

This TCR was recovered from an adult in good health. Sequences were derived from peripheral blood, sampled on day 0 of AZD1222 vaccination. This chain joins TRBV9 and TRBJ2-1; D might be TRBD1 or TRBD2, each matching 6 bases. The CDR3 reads CASSVEGGGNEQFF. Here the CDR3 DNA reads TGTGCCAGCAGCGTAGAGGGGGGTGGCAATGAGCAGTTCTTC.